This TCR beta chain originates from a study of post-analysis software for immune sequencing data. Points from the study as a whole: Elevated frequency relative to controls characterized four or five TRBV segments in patients, TRBV5-6, TRBV5-1 and TRBV20-1 among them.

Unique molecular identifiers were carried by the TCR beta cDNA libraries. Using its own MiXCR run on the PCR reads, TCRdb lists one record per CDR3 protein. The table lists about 570,000 distinct CDR3 sequences, roughly 34% of them singletons. Germline lookup yields CDR1 DFQATT and CDR2 SNEGSKA (reference sequence). V was pared by 0 bases and J by 0 bases, with 11 bases between. This CDR3 comprises 16 residues. To note about this clonotype: Antigen specificity is unknown.

This receptor was identified in a girl aged 2-17 years with multiple sclerosis. Sequenced material: blood. V usage is TRBV20-1 and J usage is TRBJ2-2; D is possibly TRBD2 (6 bases). The CDR3 reads CSARDNPGANTGELFF. Here the CDR3 DNA reads TGCAGTGCTAGAGATAATCCGGGGGCGAACACCGGGGAGCTGTTTTTT.